This entry describes one T cell receptor (beta chain). Antigen specificity is unknown. A junction end diverges from the germline sequence, so it may reflect a read error. A constant-region primer primed TCR beta cDNA synthesis from 500 ng of total RNA. Sequencing libraries for TCR beta derived from three nested multiplex PCR rounds that used slightly modified ARM-PCR. Two initial PCR rounds of around 10 cycles each paired TRBV1-TRBV30 forward primers with a C-beta reverse primer. TCRdb reanalysed the multiplex PCR reads using MiXCR and keeps one entry per CDR3 protein. The sample lists about 64,000 distinct CDR3 sequences, about three quarters occurring once. The V gene's germline CDR1 is SGHAT and CDR2 FQDESV (reference sequence). This CDR3 region has 17 residues. This sample was included in a study of tumor-infiltrating lymphocytes in primary liver carcinoma. Study as a whole: Patients comprised men and women whose ages fell between 30 and 69 years.

Without any cell sorting, about 19-32 mg of bulk tissue yielded co-extracted RNA and DNA. Each tumor sample had over 75% viable tumor cells. Findings and caveats of the study: Only about 8-25% of top clones were detected in each of the five tumor regions. Tumors and blood were compared for top-250-clone fraction, and tumors had the significantly higher value (p = 0.039).

The rearrangement links TRBV11-1 to TRBJ2-4, with 13 nucleotides matching TRBD2. Sequenced material: liver tumor tissue from sampling region 4. Specified subset: tumor region T4, right-lateral pole. The sequence was obtained from a man aged 35-49 years with primary liver carcinoma and hepatitis B virus infection. The CDR3 nucleotides read TGTGCCAGCAGCTTTCCAGGGACTAGCGGGACCAAATACATTCAGTGTTTC. Protein: CASSFPGTSGTKYIQCF.